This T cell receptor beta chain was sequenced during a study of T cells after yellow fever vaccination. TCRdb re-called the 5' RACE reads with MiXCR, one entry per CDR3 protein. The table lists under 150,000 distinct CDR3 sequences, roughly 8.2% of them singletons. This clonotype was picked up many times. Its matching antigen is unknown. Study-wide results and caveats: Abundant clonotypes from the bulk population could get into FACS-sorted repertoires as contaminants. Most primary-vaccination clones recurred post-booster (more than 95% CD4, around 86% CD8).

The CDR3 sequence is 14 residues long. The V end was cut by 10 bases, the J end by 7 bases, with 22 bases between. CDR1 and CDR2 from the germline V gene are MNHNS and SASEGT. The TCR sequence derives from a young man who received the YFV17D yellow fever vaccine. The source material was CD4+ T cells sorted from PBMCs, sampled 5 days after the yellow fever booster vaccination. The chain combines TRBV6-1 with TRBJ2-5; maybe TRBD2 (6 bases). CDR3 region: CATETGTSSGTQYF. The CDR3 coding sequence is TGTGCCACTGAAACCGGGACTTCGTCAGGGACCCAGTACTTC.